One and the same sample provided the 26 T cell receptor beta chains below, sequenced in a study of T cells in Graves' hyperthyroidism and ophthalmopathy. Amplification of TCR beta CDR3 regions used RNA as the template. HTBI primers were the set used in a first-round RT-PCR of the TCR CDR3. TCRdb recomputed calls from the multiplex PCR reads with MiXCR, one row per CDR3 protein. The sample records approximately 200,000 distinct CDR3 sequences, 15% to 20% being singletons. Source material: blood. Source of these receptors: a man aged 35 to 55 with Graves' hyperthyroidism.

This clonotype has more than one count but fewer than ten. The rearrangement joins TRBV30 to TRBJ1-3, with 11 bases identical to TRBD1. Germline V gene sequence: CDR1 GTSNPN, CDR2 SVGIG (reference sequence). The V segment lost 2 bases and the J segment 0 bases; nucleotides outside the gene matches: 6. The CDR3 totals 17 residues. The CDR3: CAWSTGQGAHSGNTIYF. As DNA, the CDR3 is TGTGCCTGGAGTACAGGACAGGGGGCACACTCTGGAAACACCATATATTTT.

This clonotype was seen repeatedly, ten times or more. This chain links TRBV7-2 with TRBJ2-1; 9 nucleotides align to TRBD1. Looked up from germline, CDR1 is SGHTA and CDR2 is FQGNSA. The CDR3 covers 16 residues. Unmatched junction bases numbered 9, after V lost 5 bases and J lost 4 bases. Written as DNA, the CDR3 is TGTGCCAGCAGCACGAGGGGACAGGGAGGATACAATGAGCAGTTCTTC. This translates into CASSTRGQGGYNEQFF.

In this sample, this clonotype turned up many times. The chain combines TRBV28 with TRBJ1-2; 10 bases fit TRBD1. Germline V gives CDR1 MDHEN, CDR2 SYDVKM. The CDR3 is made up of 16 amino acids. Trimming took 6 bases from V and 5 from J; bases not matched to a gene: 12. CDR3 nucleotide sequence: TGTGCCAGCAGCCACAGCCCGGGACAGGGGCGGTATGGCTACACCTTC. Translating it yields CASSHSPGQGRYGYTF.

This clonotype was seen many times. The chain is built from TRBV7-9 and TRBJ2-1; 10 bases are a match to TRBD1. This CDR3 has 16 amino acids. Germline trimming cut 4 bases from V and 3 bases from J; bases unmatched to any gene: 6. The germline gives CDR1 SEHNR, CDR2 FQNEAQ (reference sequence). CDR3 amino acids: CASSSWDRGRYNEQFF. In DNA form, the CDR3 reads TGTGCCAGCAGCTCCTGGGACAGGGGACGCTACAATGAGCAGTTCTTC.

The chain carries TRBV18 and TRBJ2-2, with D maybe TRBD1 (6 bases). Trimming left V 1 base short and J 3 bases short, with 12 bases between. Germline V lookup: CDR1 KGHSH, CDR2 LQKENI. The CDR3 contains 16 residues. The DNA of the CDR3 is TGTGCCAGCTCACCACGTCCAGGGGCGGACACCGGGGAGCTGTTTTTT. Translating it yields CASSPRPGADTGELFF.

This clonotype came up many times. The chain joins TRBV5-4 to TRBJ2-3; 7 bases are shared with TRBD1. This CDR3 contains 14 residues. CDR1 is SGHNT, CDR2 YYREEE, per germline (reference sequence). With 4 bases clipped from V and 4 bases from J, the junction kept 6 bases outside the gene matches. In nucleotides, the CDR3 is TGTGCCAGCAGCACTAAGGGGGCGGCAGATACGCAGTATTTT. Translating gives CASSTKGAADTQYF. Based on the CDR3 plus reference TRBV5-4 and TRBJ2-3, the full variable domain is ETGVTQSPTHLIKTRGQQVTLRCSSQSGHNTVSWYQQALGQGPQFIFQYYREEENGRGNFPPRFSGLQFPNYSSELNVNALELDDSALYLCASSTKGAADTQYFGPGTRLTVL.

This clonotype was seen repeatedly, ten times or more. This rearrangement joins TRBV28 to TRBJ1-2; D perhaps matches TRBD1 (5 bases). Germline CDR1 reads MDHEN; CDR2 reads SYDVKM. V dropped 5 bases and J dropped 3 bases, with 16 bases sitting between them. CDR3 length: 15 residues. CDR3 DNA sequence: TGTGCCAGCAGTCTCCCGCCCGGGGGGGACTATGGCTACACCTTC. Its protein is CASSLPPGGDYGYTF.

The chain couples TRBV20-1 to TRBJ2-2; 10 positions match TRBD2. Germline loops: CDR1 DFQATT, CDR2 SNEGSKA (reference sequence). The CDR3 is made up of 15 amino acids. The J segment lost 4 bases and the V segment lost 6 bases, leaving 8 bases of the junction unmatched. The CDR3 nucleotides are TGCAGTGCCAGATCTATAGCGGGGGGCACCGGGGAGCTGTTTTTT. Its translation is CSARSIAGGTGELFF.

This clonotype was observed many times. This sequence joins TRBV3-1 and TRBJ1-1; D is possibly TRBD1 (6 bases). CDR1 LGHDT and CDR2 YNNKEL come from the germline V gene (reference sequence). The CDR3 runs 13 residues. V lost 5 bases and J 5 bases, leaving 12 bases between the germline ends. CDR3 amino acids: CASSLEGGTEAFF. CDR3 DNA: TGTGCCAGCAGCTTGGAGGGGGGTACTGAAGCTTTCTTT.

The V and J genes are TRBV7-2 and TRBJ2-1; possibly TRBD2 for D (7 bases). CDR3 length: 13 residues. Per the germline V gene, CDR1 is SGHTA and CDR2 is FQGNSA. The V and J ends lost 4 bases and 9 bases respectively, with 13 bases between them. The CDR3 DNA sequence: TGTGCCAGCAGCTGGGGGGGGGCGTCTGAGCAGTTCTTC. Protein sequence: CASSWGGASEQFF.

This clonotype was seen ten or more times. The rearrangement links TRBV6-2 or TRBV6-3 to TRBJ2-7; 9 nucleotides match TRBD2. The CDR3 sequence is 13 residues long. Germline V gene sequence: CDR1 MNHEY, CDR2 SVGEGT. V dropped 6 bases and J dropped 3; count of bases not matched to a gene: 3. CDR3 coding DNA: TGTGCCAGCAGGGCGACTAGCGGCTACGAGCAGTACTTC. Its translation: CASRATSGYEQYF.

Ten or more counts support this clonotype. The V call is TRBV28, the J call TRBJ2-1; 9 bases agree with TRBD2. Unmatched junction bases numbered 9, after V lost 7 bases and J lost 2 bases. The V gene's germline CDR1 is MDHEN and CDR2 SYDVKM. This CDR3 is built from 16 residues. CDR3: CASIISGGATYNEQFF. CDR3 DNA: TGTGCCAGCATTATTAGCGGGGGAGCAACCTACAATGAGCAGTTCTTC.

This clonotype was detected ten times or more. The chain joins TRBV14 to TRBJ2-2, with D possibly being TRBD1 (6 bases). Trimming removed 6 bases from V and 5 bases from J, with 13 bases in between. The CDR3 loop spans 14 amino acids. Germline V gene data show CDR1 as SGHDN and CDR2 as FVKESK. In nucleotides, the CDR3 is TGTGCCAGCAGTGTCGACAGGAAAACCGGGGAGCTGTTTTTT. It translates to CASSVDRKTGELFF.

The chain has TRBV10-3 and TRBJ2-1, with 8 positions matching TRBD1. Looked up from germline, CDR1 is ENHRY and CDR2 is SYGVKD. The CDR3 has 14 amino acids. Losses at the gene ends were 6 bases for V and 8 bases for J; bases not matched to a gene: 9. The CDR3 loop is CAIRDRDHGDEQFF. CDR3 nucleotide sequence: TGTGCCATCAGGGACAGGGATCATGGCGATGAGCAGTTCTTC.

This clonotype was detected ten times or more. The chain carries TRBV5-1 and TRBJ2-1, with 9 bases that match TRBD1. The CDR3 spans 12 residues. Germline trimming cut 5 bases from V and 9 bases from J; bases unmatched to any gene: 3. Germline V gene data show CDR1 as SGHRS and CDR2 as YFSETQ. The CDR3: CASSLDRGEQFF. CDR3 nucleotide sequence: TGCGCCAGCAGTCTGGACAGGGGTGAGCAGTTCTTC. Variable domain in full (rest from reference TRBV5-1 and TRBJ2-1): KAGVTQTPRYLIKTRGQQVTLSCSPISGHRSVSWYQQTPGQGLQFLFEYFSETQRNKGNFPGRFSGRQFSNSRSEMNVSTLELGDSALYLCASSLDRGEQFFGPGTRLTVL.

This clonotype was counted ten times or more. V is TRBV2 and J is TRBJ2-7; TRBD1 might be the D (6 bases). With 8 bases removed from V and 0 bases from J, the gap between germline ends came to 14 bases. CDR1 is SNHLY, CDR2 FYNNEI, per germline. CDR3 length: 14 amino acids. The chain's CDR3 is CASCSDRSSYEQYF. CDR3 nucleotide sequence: TGTGCCAGCTGTTCCGACAGGAGCTCCTACGAGCAGTACTTC.

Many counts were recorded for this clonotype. This chain's CDR3 is CASKLDSGGTEAFF. In DNA form, the CDR3 reads TGTGCCAGCAAACTCGACAGCGGGGGCACTGAAGCTTTCTTT. The V gene is TRBV3-1, the J gene TRBJ1-1, with D perhaps TRBD1 (5 bases). Germline values: CDR1 LGHDT, CDR2 YNNKEL (reference sequence). V gave up 7 bases and J gave up 4 bases, with 16 bases separating them. The CDR3 consists of 14 residues.

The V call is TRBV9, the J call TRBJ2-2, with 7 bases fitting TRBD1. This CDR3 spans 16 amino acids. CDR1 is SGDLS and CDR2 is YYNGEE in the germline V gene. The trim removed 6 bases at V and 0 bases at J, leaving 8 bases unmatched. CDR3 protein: CASNPVGTANTGELFF. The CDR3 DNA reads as TGTGCCAGCAATCCCGTCGGGACAGCGAACACCGGGGAGCTGTTTTTT. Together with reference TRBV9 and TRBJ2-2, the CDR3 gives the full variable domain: DSGVTQTPKHLITATGQRVTLRCSPRSGDLSVYWYQQSLDQGLQFLIQYYNGEERAKGNILERFSAQQFPDLHSELNLSSLELGDSALYFCASNPVGTANTGELFFGEGSRLTVL.

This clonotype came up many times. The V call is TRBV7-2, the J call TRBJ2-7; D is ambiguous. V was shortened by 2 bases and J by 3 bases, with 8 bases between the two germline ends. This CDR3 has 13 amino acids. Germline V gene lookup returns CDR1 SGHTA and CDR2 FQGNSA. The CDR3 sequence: CASSLRHNYEQYF. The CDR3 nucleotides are TGTGCCAGCAGCTTAAGGCACAACTACGAGCAGTACTTC.

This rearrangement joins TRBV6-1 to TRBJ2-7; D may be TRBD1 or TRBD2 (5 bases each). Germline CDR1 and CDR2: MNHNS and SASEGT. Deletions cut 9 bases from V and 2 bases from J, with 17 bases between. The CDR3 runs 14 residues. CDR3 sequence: CASTQGRRAYEQYF. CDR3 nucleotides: TGTGCCAGTACGCAGGGACGGCGAGCCTACGAGCAGTACTTC.

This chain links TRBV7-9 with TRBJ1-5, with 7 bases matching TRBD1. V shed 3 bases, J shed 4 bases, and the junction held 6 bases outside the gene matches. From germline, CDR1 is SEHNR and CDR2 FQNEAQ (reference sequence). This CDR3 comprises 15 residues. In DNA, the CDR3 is TGTGCCAGCAGCTTCGGCCAGGGGGGAAATCAGCCCCAGCATTTT. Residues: CASSFGQGGNQPQHF.

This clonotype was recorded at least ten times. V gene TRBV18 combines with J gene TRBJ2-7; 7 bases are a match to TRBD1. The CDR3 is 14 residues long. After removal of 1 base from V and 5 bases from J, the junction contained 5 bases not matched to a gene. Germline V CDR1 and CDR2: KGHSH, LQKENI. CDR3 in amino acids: CASSPLARGNEQYF. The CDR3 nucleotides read TGTGCCAGCTCACCACTGGCCAGGGGGAACGAGCAGTACTTC.

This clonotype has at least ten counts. For the CDR3, the DNA is TGTGCCAGCAGTCAAACCGGTCCTAGCGGGGGGGATACGCAGTATTTT. Amino acid sequence: CASSQTGPSGGDTQYF. The V and J genes are TRBV28 and TRBJ2-3, with 11 bases identical to TRBD2. The CDR3 is 16 amino acids. The germline V gene has CDR1 MDHEN and CDR2 SYDVKM. Unmatched junction bases numbered 10, after V lost 5 bases and J lost 6 bases.

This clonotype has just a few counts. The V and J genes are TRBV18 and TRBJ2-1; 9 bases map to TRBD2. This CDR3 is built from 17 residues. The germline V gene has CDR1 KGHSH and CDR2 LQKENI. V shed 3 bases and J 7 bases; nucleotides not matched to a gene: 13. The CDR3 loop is CASSPFHDSGGRNEQFF. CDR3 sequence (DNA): TGTGCCAGCTCACCCTTTCATGATAGCGGGGGAAGGAATGAGCAGTTCTTC.

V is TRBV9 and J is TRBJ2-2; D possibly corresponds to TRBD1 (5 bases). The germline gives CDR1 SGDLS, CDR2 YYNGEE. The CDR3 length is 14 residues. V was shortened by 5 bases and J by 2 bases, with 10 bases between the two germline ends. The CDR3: CASRTEGNTGELFF. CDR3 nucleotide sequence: TGTGCCAGCAGGACAGAAGGCAACACCGGGGAGCTGTTTTTT.

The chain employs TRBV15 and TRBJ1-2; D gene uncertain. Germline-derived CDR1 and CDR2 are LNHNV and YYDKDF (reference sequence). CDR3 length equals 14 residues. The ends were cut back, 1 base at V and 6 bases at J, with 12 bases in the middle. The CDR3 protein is CATSRGSLLDGYTF. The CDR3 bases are TGTGCCACCAGCAGAGGGTCCCTACTAGATGGCTACACCTTC.